The next 5 T cell receptor beta chains were all read from a single sample in a study of shared clonotypes between healthy human individuals. The protocol was immunoSEQ multiplex PCR, while the TCRdb copy is restricted to in-frame clones and leaves out a portion. This table holds 730,000 or so clones, about two thirds found once. Sequencing was done on a sample of memory CD4+ T cells sorted from blood. The subset is: CD45RA-negative fraction. The receptors here all came from a woman aged 30 to 39 in good health.

V usage is TRBV27 and J usage is TRBJ2-4; possible D gene TRBD2, 6 bases. Trimming took off 6 bases at V and 5 bases at J, with 20 bases between the two ends. The CDR3 runs 16 residues. The germline CDR1 and CDR2 sequences are MNHEY and SMNVEV (reference sequence). The CDR3 loop is CASSPGLGWGENIQYF. CDR3 DNA sequence: TGTGCCAGCAGCCCCGGTCTGGGGTGGGGGGAAAACATTCAGTACTTC.

V is TRBV19 and J is TRBJ2-1; 8 nucleotides agree with TRBD2. CDR1 is LNHDA and CDR2 is SQIVND in the germline V gene (reference sequence). The V and J ends lost 7 bases and 9 bases, in that order; junction bases with no gene match: 11. This CDR3 is built from 14 residues. CDR3 sequence: CASTPSGGAREQFF. The CDR3 DNA sequence: TGTGCCAGTACTCCCTCGGGGGGGGCTCGTGAGCAGTTCTTC.

The rearrangement joins TRBV14 to TRBJ2-5; tentative D call: TRBD2 (5 bases). CDR3 length: 16 residues. Between the trimmed V and J ends, which lost 3 bases and 5 bases, there was a span of 19 bases. Per the germline V gene, CDR1 is SGHDN and CDR2 is FVKESK. The CDR3: CASSHAEGVGFETQYF. In DNA, the CDR3 is TGTGCCAGCAGCCACGCCGAGGGAGTGGGATTTGAGACCCAGTACTTC.

The chain recombines TRBV4-1 with TRBJ2-1; D gene ambiguous. V was cut by 1 base and J by 4 bases, with 11 bases left in between. This CDR3 spans 15 amino acids. CDR1 and CDR2 (germline): MGHRA, YSYEKL. CDR3 residues: CASSQVGRKYNEQFF. The CDR3 DNA follows: TGCGCCAGCAGCCAAGTGGGCAGGAAATACAATGAGCAGTTCTTC.

This clone has just a few counts. The V gene is TRBV6-1, the J gene TRBJ2-3, with D unresolved. The CDR3 has 13 residues. The V and J ends lost 4 bases and 3 bases respectively, with 8 bases between them. Germline V CDR1 and CDR2: MNHNS, SASEGT. The CDR3 DNA sequence: TGTGCCAGCAGTGTCCTGACTACAGATACGCAGTATTTT. Protein product: CASSVLTTDTQYF.